This TCR beta chain was retrieved from a study of neurological immune-mediated disorders. Study outcomes and limitations: Expansion of TCR clones was greatest in HTLV-1-associated myelopathy and smallest in multiple sclerosis, where it fell below that of healthy controls.

Synthesis of cDNA was performed by 5'RACE using 10-nucleotide random UMIs. TCRdb re-analysed the 5' RACE reads in MiXCR, keeping a single row per CDR3 protein. In the table there are approximately 16,000 distinct CDR3 sequences, about 20% of which are singletons. Germline CDR1 and CDR2: SGHTA and FQGNSA. This CDR3 contains 14 residues. The V gene lost 2 bases and the J gene lost 2 bases, with 9 bases spanning the gap. Comments on this clonotype: Its antigen is not identified.

Individuals who volunteered at a blood bank located in Maryland, USA, made up the group of healthy controls. Material: PBMCs. The rearrangement uses TRBV7-2 and TRBJ2-5; D remains ambiguous. This TCR derives from a man in his fifties in good health. The DNA for the CDR3 is TGTGCCAGCAGCTTAAGTGGCCTACAAGAGACCCAGTACTTC. Protein sequence: CASSLSGLQETQYF.